A selection of T cell receptor beta chains follows, all from one sample in a study of response to subunit inactivated influenza vaccine. Via MiXCR, TCRdb re-called the RT-PCR reads, giving one row per CDR3 protein. Of about 780,000 distinct CDR3 sequences listed, under 20% were seen once; the top ten hold approximately 10%. Sequenced here: PBMCs from blood, sampled more than 4 days after vaccination. These receptors all stem from a man in his forties or fifties who received an inactivated influenza vaccine. CDR3s include the opening cysteine and the closing phenylalanine or tryptophan. Fields, in order: J gene, V gene, D gene, clone size, CDR3 protein, CDR3 DNA. The D gene is left open where the match is weak. Some rows have no size entry. The others give once, few or many, or a class for an expanded clone.

j_gene: TRBJ1-2
v_gene: TRBV10-3
d_gene: TRBD1
abundance: -
CDR3aa: CASRTGEDYGYTF
CDR3nt: TGTGCCTCTCGGACAGGGGAAGACTATGGCTACACCTTC

j_gene: TRBJ2-1
v_gene: TRBV25-1
d_gene: TRBD1
abundance: few
CDR3aa: CASSGGQGIGNEQFF
CDR3nt: TGTGCCAGCAGTGGGGGACAGGGGATTGGCAATGAGCAGTTCTTC

j_gene: TRBJ2-1
v_gene: TRBV28
d_gene: -
abundance: many
CDR3aa: CATLREPPYNEQFF
CDR3nt: TGTGCCACCCTCAGGGAGCCCCCCTACAATGAGCAGTTCTTC

j_gene: TRBJ1-5
v_gene: TRBV12-3/TRBV12-4
d_gene: -
abundance: many
CDR3aa: CASSQGTTNQPQHF
CDR3nt: TGTGCCAGCAGCCAAGGGACAACTAATCAGCCCCAGCATTTT

j_gene: TRBJ2-3
v_gene: TRBV29-1
d_gene: TRBD2
abundance: many
CDR3aa: CSVRRLAGATDTQYF
CDR3nt: TGCAGCGTGAGGAGACTAGCGGGAGCTACAGATACGCAGTATTTT

j_gene: TRBJ1-6
v_gene: TRBV6-1
d_gene: -
abundance: -
CDR3aa: CASSAQGNSPLHF
CDR3nt: TGTGCCAGCAGTGCTCAGGGGAATTCACCCCTCCACTTT

j_gene: TRBJ1-2
v_gene: TRBV24-1
d_gene: -
abundance: -
CDR3aa: CATSDPGQKEGYTF
CDR3nt: TGTGCCACCAGTGACCCCGGACAGAAGGAAGGCTACACCTTC

j_gene: TRBJ1-2
v_gene: TRBV20-1
d_gene: -
abundance: -
CDR3aa: CSAREGGKASINGYTF
CDR3nt: TGCAGTGCTAGAGAAGGGGGAAAGGCTTCAATCAATGGCTACACCTTC

j_gene: TRBJ2-5
v_gene: TRBV7-2
d_gene: -
abundance: -
CDR3aa: CASSSSLGIGKETQYF
CDR3nt: TGTGCCAGCAGCTCCTCTCTAGGGATTGGAAAAGAGACCCAGTACTTC

j_gene: TRBJ2-6
v_gene: TRBV28
d_gene: TRBD1
abundance: once
CDR3aa: CASSLGQTPISGANVLTF
CDR3nt: TGTGCCAGCAGTCTGGGACAGACTCCGATCTCTGGGGCCAACGTCCTGACTTTC

j_gene: TRBJ2-3
v_gene: TRBV20-1
d_gene: -
abundance: -
CDR3aa: CSAAFSVRTDTQYF
CDR3nt: TGCAGTGCTGCCTTTAGCGTCCGCACAGATACGCAGTATTTT

j_gene: TRBJ2-1
v_gene: TRBV4-3
d_gene: TRBD1
abundance: few
CDR3aa: CASSPRGGQGFLNEQFF
CDR3nt: TGCGCCAGCAGCCCCCGGGGGGGACAGGGGTTTCTAAATGAGCAGTTCTTC

j_gene: TRBJ2-2
v_gene: TRBV9
d_gene: -
abundance: -
CDR3aa: CASSVEATPGELFF
CDR3nt: TGTGCCAGCAGCGTAGAGGCGACGCCCGGGGAGCTGTTTTTT

j_gene: TRBJ1-3
v_gene: TRBV20-1
d_gene: -
abundance: -
CDR3aa: CSARDLRGNSGNTIYF
CDR3nt: TGCAGTGCTAGAGACCTCAGGGGCAACTCTGGAAACACCATATATTTT

j_gene: TRBJ2-1
v_gene: TRBV20-1
d_gene: TRBD1
abundance: many
CDR3aa: CSTDQDRAKQFF
CDR3nt: TGCAGTACTGACCAAGACAGGGCCAAGCAGTTCTTC

j_gene: TRBJ2-2
v_gene: TRBV24-1
d_gene: TRBD2
abundance: -
CDR3aa: CATGGSSTGELFF
CDR3nt: TGTGCCACCGGCGGGAGTTCCACCGGGGAGCTGTTTTTT

j_gene: TRBJ1-5
v_gene: TRBV6-1
d_gene: -
abundance: few
CDR3aa: CASSDLDNNQPQHF
CDR3nt: TGTGCCAGCAGTGACTTGGACAACAATCAGCCCCAGCATTTT

j_gene: TRBJ2-7
v_gene: TRBV29-1
d_gene: -
abundance: many
CDR3aa: CSVEDLGEEQYF
CDR3nt: TGCAGCGTTGAAGATCTCGGGGAGGAGCAGTACTTC

j_gene: TRBJ2-7
v_gene: TRBV5-1
d_gene: -
abundance: -
CDR3aa: CASSPVGITYEQYF
CDR3nt: TGCGCCAGCAGCCCCGTCGGCATAACCTACGAGCAGTACTTC

j_gene: TRBJ1-6
v_gene: TRBV5-1
d_gene: -
abundance: few
CDR3aa: CASSLGTDSPLHF
CDR3nt: TGCGCCAGCAGCTTGGGGACAGATTCACCCCTCCACTTT

j_gene: TRBJ2-3
v_gene: TRBV28
d_gene: TRBD2
abundance: -
CDR3aa: CASYATSGYTDTQYF
CDR3nt: TGTGCCAGTTACGCGACTAGCGGATACACAGATACGCAGTATTTT

j_gene: TRBJ1-1
v_gene: TRBV20-1
d_gene: -
abundance: few
CDR3aa: CSARLGQLNTEAFF
CDR3nt: TGCAGTGCTAGATTGGGCCAGTTGAACACTGAAGCTTTCTTT

j_gene: TRBJ1-4
v_gene: TRBV5-1
d_gene: TRBD1
abundance: many
CDR3aa: CASSLATGWTEKLFF
CDR3nt: TGCGCCAGCAGCTTGGCGACAGGGTGGACTGAAAAACTGTTTTTT

j_gene: TRBJ2-1
v_gene: TRBV5-1
d_gene: TRBD2
abundance: few
CDR3aa: CASSMTSGAYNEQFF
CDR3nt: TGCGCCAGCAGCATGACTAGCGGAGCTTACAATGAGCAGTTCTTC

j_gene: TRBJ2-5
v_gene: TRBV6-5
d_gene: TRBD1
abundance: many
CDR3aa: CASSWTGWGETQYF
CDR3nt: TGTGCCAGCAGTTGGACAGGGTGGGGAGAGACCCAGTACTTC

j_gene: TRBJ2-5
v_gene: TRBV20-1
d_gene: -
abundance: once
CDR3aa: CSARTAGIQETQYF
CDR3nt: TGCAGTGCTAGAACGGCCGGGATACAAGAGACCCAGTACTTC